A single sample gave rise to the 23 T cell receptor beta chains below, sequenced in a study of blood T cell repertoires in COVID-19. Using immunoSEQ multiplex PCR, the repertoire was profiled, and TCRdb retains in-frame clones only, with some absent. The sample lists 250,000 to 300,000 clones; roughly 90% were seen once. Source material: PBMCs or T cells enriched from blood (not recorded which). Receptor source: a woman aged 35 to 49 with acute COVID-19.

The chain recombines TRBV28 with TRBJ1-1; a weak D match, TRBD1 (6 bases). This CDR3 spans 14 amino acids. The germline V and J ends were trimmed by 4 bases and 0 bases, with 9 bases remaining between them. The germline V gene encodes CDR1 MDHEN and CDR2 SYDVKM. CDR3 nucleotide sequence: TGTGCCAGCAGTTCAAGACAGGTGAACACTGAAGCTTTCTTT. Protein product: CASSSRQVNTEAFF.

This clone appeared once. The rearrangement uses TRBV3-1 (or the pseudogene TRBV3-2) and TRBJ1-5; D remains unclear. The CDR3 length is 13 residues. V shed 3 bases and J shed 2 bases, with 5 bases lying between them. The germline V gene has CDR1 LGHDT and CDR2 YNNKEL (reference sequence). CDR3 sequence reads: CASSQSRNQPQHF. CDR3 DNA: TGTGCCAGCAGCCAGAGCCGCAATCAGCCCCAGCATTTT.

This chain uses TRBV11-3 with TRBJ2-7, with 9 positions matching TRBD1. V lost 4 bases to trimming and J lost 0 bases; unmatched junction nucleotides: 7. This CDR3 comprises 16 residues. CDR1 and CDR2 (germline): SGHNT, YENEEA. CDR3: CASSWGTGKISYEQYF. CDR3 sequence (DNA): TGTGCCAGCAGCTGGGGGACAGGGAAAATCTCCTACGAGCAGTACTTC.

The chain links TRBV28 to TRBJ2-7; D is uncertain. Trimming took off 6 bases at V and 1 base at J, with 16 bases between the two ends. CDR3 size: 15 residues. Looked up from germline, CDR1 is MDHEN and CDR2 is SYDVKM. In DNA form, the CDR3 reads TGTGCCAGCAGCAACCTCCCCGACATTTCCTACGAGCAGTACTTC. Its protein is CASSNLPDISYEQYF.

The gene calls are TRBV6-5 and TRBJ1-6; D remains unclear. Deletions cut 7 bases from V and 8 bases from J, with 18 bases between. CDR3 length: 15 residues. Germline V gene sequence: CDR1 MNHEY, CDR2 SVGAGI. DNA for the CDR3: TGTGCCAGCAACGGGATTCCGGGTTCCTATTCACCCCTCCACTTT. It yields the protein CASNGIPGSYSPLHF.

The chain has TRBV18 and TRBJ1-1; D remains ambiguous. The germline V gene has CDR1 KGHSH and CDR2 LQKENI. CDR3 length: 12 residues. The V gene lost 6 bases and the J gene lost 3 bases, with 8 bases spanning the gap. The CDR3 DNA reads TGTGCCAGCTCCCCGCGGGACACTGAAGCTTTCTTT. Translating it yields CASSPRDTEAFF.

This sequence joins TRBV5-4 and TRBJ1-6, with TRBD1 matching over 7 bases. The CDR3 is 16 amino acids. Looked up from germline, CDR1 is SGHNT and CDR2 is YYREEE (reference sequence). V lost 5 bases to trimming and J lost 0 bases; unmatched junction nucleotides: 5. DNA for the CDR3: TGTGCCAGCAGTCAGACAGGGAGCTCCTATAATTCACCCCTCCACTTT. This gives the protein CASSQTGSSYNSPLHF. The full variable domain, its missing parts supplied by reference TRBV5-4 and TRBJ1-6, is ETGVTQSPTHLIKTRGQQVTLRCSSQSGHNTVSWYQQALGQGPQFIFQYYREEENGRGNFPPRFSGLQFPNYSSELNVNALELDDSALYLCASSQTGSSYNSPLHFGNGTRLTVT.

Comment on this clone: The same CDR3 is also encoded by other DNA sequences in this sample. This sequence joins TRBV2 and TRBJ2-7; TRBD2 agrees at 12 bases. Germline loops: CDR1 SNHLY, CDR2 FYNNEI. V was clipped by 5 bases and J by 2 bases; unmatched bases: 1. The CDR3 has 14 residues. Here the CDR3 reads CASSLAGGPYEQYF. The CDR3, as DNA: TGTGCCAGCAGTCTAGCGGGAGGGCCCTACGAGCAGTACTTC.

The chain carries TRBV3-1 (or the pseudogene TRBV3-2) and TRBJ2-3, with TRBD1 as a possible D gene (6 bases). This CDR3 spans 16 amino acids. From germline, CDR1 is LGHDT and CDR2 YNNKEL (reference sequence). V shed 0 bases and J shed 2 bases, with 12 bases lying between them. The CDR3 sequence: CASSQDRGWYTDTQYF. CDR3 nucleotide sequence: TGTGCCAGCAGCCAAGATAGGGGGTGGTACACAGATACGCAGTATTTT.

This rearrangement joins TRBV7-8 to TRBJ2-2; weak D call: TRBD1 (7 bases). Trimming removed 0 bases from V and 3 bases from J, with 8 bases in between. Germline assignment: CDR1 SGHVS and CDR2 FQNEAQ. This CDR3 has 15 amino acids. The CDR3 reads CASSLARGDTGELFF. The CDR3 DNA is TGTGCCAGCAGCTTAGCCAGGGGGGACACCGGGGAGCTGTTTTTT.

The chain has TRBV2 and TRBJ2-6; D is unresolved. Germline V CDR1 and CDR2: SNHLY, FYNNEI. CDR3 size: 14 residues. With 2 bases removed from V and 1 base from J, the gap between germline ends came to 3 bases. The CDR3 DNA is TGTGCCAGCAGTGAACTTTCTGGGGCCAACGTCCTGACTTTC. Translating gives CASSELSGANVLTF.

The chain combines TRBV6-5 with TRBJ1-1, with TRBD1 as a possible D gene (5 bases). The germline gives CDR1 MNHEY, CDR2 SVGAGI. This CDR3 is 12 amino acids long. V was clipped by 1 base and J by 8 bases, with 8 bases between them. The CDR3 here is CASSYWTLEAFF. The CDR3, as DNA: TGTGCCAGCAGTTACTGGACACTAGAAGCTTTCTTT.

The chain joins TRBV9 to TRBJ2-2; D ambiguous. The V gene lost 3 bases and the J gene lost 6 bases, with 3 bases spanning the gap. The CDR3 spans 11 residues. Germline CDR1 SGDLS, CDR2 YYNGEE. Here the CDR3 reads CASSEPGELFF. The DNA for the CDR3 is TGTGCCAGCAGCGAGCCCGGGGAGCTGTTTTTT.

This chain joins TRBV9 and TRBJ2-5; weak D call: TRBD2 (5 bases). From germline, CDR1 is SGDLS and CDR2 YYNGEE. There are 13 residues in the CDR3. V lost 4 bases and J 5 bases, leaving 12 bases between the germline ends. The CDR3 loop is CASSRGFWETQYF. DNA for the CDR3: TGTGCCAGCAGCCGGGGATTTTGGGAGACCCAGTACTTC.

The gene calls are TRBV19 and TRBJ1-5, with 9 positions matching TRBD1. CDR1 is LNHDA, CDR2 SQIVND, per germline (reference sequence). The junction had 6 bases not matched to a gene; V was cut back by 9 bases and J by 6 bases. The CDR3 length is 13 residues. This CDR3 is CASRDRATQPQHF. The CDR3 DNA is TGTGCCAGCAGGGACAGGGCTACTCAGCCCCAGCATTTT.

V and J are TRBV5-1 and TRBJ2-7; possible D gene TRBD1, 5 bases. V was cut by 1 base and J by 1 base, with 6 bases left in between. Looked up from germline, CDR1 is SGHRS and CDR2 is YFSETQ. The CDR3 is made up of 13 amino acids. DNA for the CDR3: TGCGCCAGCAGCTTGAGACAGTCCTACGAGCAGTACTTC. This codes for CASSLRQSYEQYF.

The V call is TRBV7-8, the J call TRBJ1-5; D unresolved. Trimming cost V 5 bases and J 2 bases, with 13 bases left between them. The germline V gene encodes CDR1 SGHVS and CDR2 FQNEAQ. CDR3 length equals 15 residues. CDR3 sequence (DNA): TGTGCCAGCAGCCCTGGGGAGGGTGGCAATCAGCCCCAGCATTTT. It specifies CASSPGEGGNQPQHF.

The chain links TRBV9 to TRBJ1-2; D not certain. The CDR3 consists of 13 residues. Trimming stripped 3 bases from V and 5 bases from J, with 11 bases between. Germline CDR1 SGDLS, CDR2 YYNGEE. In nucleotides, the CDR3 is TGTGCCAGCAGCGCCAACGGGAAATATGGCTACACCTTC. Protein product: CASSANGKYGYTF.

The chain uses TRBV11-3 and TRBJ2-7, with 7 bases fitting TRBD1. The CDR3 length is 14 residues. Per the germline V gene, CDR1 is SGHNT and CDR2 is YENEEA. V trimming: 0 bases; J trimming: 3 bases; junction bases outside the gene matches: 2. The CDR3 DNA reads TGTGCCAGCAGCTTAGAAGGGGGCGACTACGAGCAGTACTTC. Its protein is CASSLEGGDYEQYF.

V usage is TRBV29-1 and J usage is TRBJ2-7; 12 bases align to TRBD1. The CDR3 loop spans 14 amino acids. Germline CDR1 reads SQVTM; CDR2 reads ANQGSEA. V shed 2 bases, J shed 5 bases, and the junction held 4 bases outside the gene matches. The CDR3 here is CSVETGTGGDEQYF. The CDR3 nucleotides read TGCAGCGTTGAAACCGGGACAGGGGGCGACGAGCAGTACTTC.

The chain carries TRBV5-1 and TRBJ2-2; the D gene is possibly TRBD1 (5 bases). Germline V CDR1 and CDR2: SGHRS, YFSETQ. The V end was cut by 5 bases, the J end by 2 bases, with 13 bases between. The CDR3 is made up of 15 amino acids. The CDR3 protein is CASSGAGPNTGELFF. In DNA, the CDR3 is TGCGCCAGCAGTGGTGCAGGGCCTAACACCGGGGAGCTGTTTTTT. The variable domain in full, with the rest retrieved from reference TRBV5-1 and TRBJ2-2, is KAGVTQTPRYLIKTRGQQVTLSCSPISGHRSVSWYQQTPGQGLQFLFEYFSETQRNKGNFPGRFSGRQFSNSRSEMNVSTLELGDSALYLCASSGAGPNTGELFFGEGSRLTVL.

The J gene is TRBJ2-5, the V gene TRBV24-1; TRBD1 matches at 11 bases. CDR3 length: 16 amino acids. The ends lost 4 bases at V and 5 bases at J; junction bases unmatched: 8. Germline CDR1 KGHDR, CDR2 SFDVKD. The CDR3 nucleotides are TGTGCCACCAGTGACACCCAGGACAGGGGGCGGGAGACCCAGTACTTC. Translated, it gives CATSDTQDRGRETQYF.

V usage is TRBV19 and J usage is TRBJ1-5, with 8 bases aligning to TRBD1. Germline-derived CDR1 and CDR2 are LNHDA and SQIVND (reference sequence). V lost 7 bases, J lost 8 bases, and 10 bases stayed unmatched. The CDR3 is 14 amino acids. The CDR3 DNA follows: TGTGCCAGTATTCCCAGGGGGCGAAATGAGCCCCAGCATTTT. Its protein is CASIPRGRNEPQHF.